The 15 T cell receptor beta chains below come from one sample, sequenced in a study of Graves' ophthalmopathy and Graves' hyperthyroidism. As the template, RNA transcripts were used to amplify TCR beta CDR3 regions. First-round RT-PCR employed HTBI primers, with a second-round multiplex PCR after it. TCRdb analysed the multiplex PCR reads with MiXCR anew, one entry per CDR3 protein. The sample lists about 150,000 distinct CDR3 sequences; less than 45% were seen once. The sequenced material came from peripheral blood. The source of these receptors is a woman aged 40 to 50 with Graves' ophthalmopathy.

This clonotype was recorded many times. This chain links TRBV24-1 with TRBJ2-7; D uncertain. The CDR3 is 13 amino acids. Germline V gene lookup returns CDR1 KGHDR and CDR2 SFDVKD. V lost 3 bases and J lost 1, with 6 bases in between. The CDR3 protein is CATSDPWSYEQYF. For the CDR3, the DNA is TGTGCCACCAGTGATCCCTGGTCCTACGAGCAGTACTTC.

The V and J genes are TRBV15 and TRBJ1-1; D perhaps matches TRBD1 (6 bases). Germline CDR1 LNHNV, CDR2 YYDKDF (reference sequence). Trimming cost V 0 bases and J 0 bases, with 11 bases left between them. CDR3 length equals 16 residues. The CDR3, as DNA: TGTGCCACCAGCAGAGAATTTGACAGGATGAACACTGAAGCTTTCTTT. The encoded protein is CATSREFDRMNTEAFF.

By proportion, this clonotype is medium-sized. The gene calls are TRBV6-2 or TRBV6-3 and TRBJ1-2; D not resolved. Looked up from germline, CDR1 is MNHEY and CDR2 is SVGEGT. V was pared by 2 bases and J by 4 bases, with 20 bases between. The CDR3 sequence is 17 residues long. The CDR3 loop reads CASSYAVKPEDPYGYTF. The CDR3 bases are TGTGCCAGCAGTTACGCTGTAAAGCCGGAAGATCCCTATGGCTACACCTTC.

V is TRBV12-3 or TRBV12-4 and J is TRBJ2-2; 8 bases fit TRBD1. The length of the CDR3 is 19 residues. V was pared by 4 bases and J by 5 bases, with 18 bases of the junction left unmatched. CDR3 amino acids: CASSSGSRTGWRRTGELFF. The CDR3 region has the DNA TGTGCCAGCAGTTCCGGTTCTAGGACAGGGTGGAGGCGGACCGGGGAGCTGTTTTTT.

The chain carries TRBV7-3 and TRBJ2-7; D is unclear. Germline V CDR1 and CDR2: SGHTA, FQGTGA. V lost 1 base and J lost 1, with 11 bases in between. This CDR3 has 15 amino acids. CDR3 nucleotides: TGTGCCAGCAGCTTAAGTCCGGAGTATTCCTACGAGCAGTACTTC. Its protein product is CASSLSPEYSYEQYF.

This clonotype was seen ten or more times. This chain links TRBV20-1 with TRBJ1-2; possibly TRBD1 for D (6 bases). The germline V gene encodes CDR1 DFQATT and CDR2 SNEGSKA (reference sequence). The V end lost 5 bases, the J end lost 8 bases, and 15 bases lay between the germline ends. This CDR3 is 12 amino acids long. The DNA for the CDR3 is TGCAGTGCTGTCCCGGGGGCGCAAGGCTACACCTTC. Amino acids: CSAVPGAQGYTF.

The CDR3 DNA follows: TGTGCCACCAGTGGGGGGGAGCGAGAGACCCAGTACTTC. Protein: CATSGGERETQYF. The gene calls are TRBV24-1 and TRBJ2-5; a weak D match, TRBD2 (6 bases). The CDR3 has 13 amino acids. Germline assignment: CDR1 KGHDR and CDR2 SFDVKD. The germline V and J ends were trimmed by 5 bases and 4 bases, with 10 bases remaining between them.

The V gene is TRBV10-3, the J gene TRBJ1-2, with 7 bases fitting TRBD1. Germline CDR1 reads ENHRY; CDR2 reads SYGVKD. J lost 0 bases, V lost 9 bases, and 4 bases had no gene match. The CDR3 runs 13 residues. The DNA of the CDR3 is TGTGCCATACTGGACAGGCCTAACTATGGCTACACCTTC. Protein: CAILDRPNYGYTF.

This clonotype occurred once. The V gene is TRBV6-2 or TRBV6-3, the J gene TRBJ1-5; 12 bases match TRBD1. The CDR3 is 19 amino acids. Trimming removed 2 bases from V and 0 bases from J; junction bases left unmatched: 8. Germline V gene lookup returns CDR1 MNHEY and CDR2 SVGEGT. For the CDR3, the DNA is TGTGCCAGCAGTTACGTGGGACAGGGGGCGAGCTATAGCAATCAGCCCCAGCATTTT. Protein: CASSYVGQGASYSNQPQHF.

This clonotype was seen many times. The rearrangement joins TRBV6-2 or TRBV6-3 to TRBJ2-7; 9 bases match TRBD1. J was trimmed by 7 bases and V by 2 bases; bases with no gene match: 3. The germline gives CDR1 MNHEY, CDR2 SVGEGT. The length of the CDR3 is 13 residues. In nucleotides, the CDR3 is TGTGCCAGCAGTTACACAGGGGGCAGGGAGCAGTACTTC. Its protein is CASSYTGGREQYF.

In its sample, this clonotype was seen many times. V is TRBV12-3 or TRBV12-4 and J is TRBJ2-7; the D is unclear. The CDR3 is 12 amino acids. The V gene lost 5 bases and the J gene lost 3 bases, with 8 bases spanning the gap. The CDR3 bases are TGTGCCAGCAGTAAAGGGAACTACGAGCAGTACTTC. As protein: CASSKGNYEQYF.

This clonotype came up many times. The V gene is TRBV6-6, the J gene TRBJ1-1; TRBD1 matches at 7 bases. Germline CDR1 and CDR2: MNHNY and SVGAGI (reference sequence). The ends lost 5 bases at V and 0 bases at J; junction bases unmatched: 15. There are 18 residues in the CDR3. The CDR3 sequence is CASSTPRDRIGMNTEAFF. The CDR3 DNA follows: TGTGCCAGCAGTACTCCCCGGGACAGAATCGGGATGAACACTGAAGCTTTCTTT.

The chain links TRBV6-1 to TRBJ2-2, with D possibly TRBD1 on 6 matching bases. The CDR3 runs to 14 residues. Germline loops: CDR1 MNHNS, CDR2 SASEGT. The V and J ends lost 10 bases and 1 base respectively, with 13 bases between them. Here the CDR3 DNA reads TGTGCCACCCCCGGCAGGGGGAACACCGGGGAGCTGTTTTTT. Protein product: CATPGRGNTGELFF.

Ten or more counts support this clonotype. The chain uses TRBV6-5 and TRBJ1-3, with 8 bases fitting TRBD1. The CDR3 extends over 17 amino acids. V was pared by 7 bases and J by 2 bases, with 13 bases of the junction left unmatched. CDR1 MNHEY and CDR2 SVGAGI come from the germline V gene. CDR3 in DNA: TGTGCCAGCATACTCGGACAGGGAAGAGTGGCTGGAAACACCATATATTTT. Amino acids: CASILGQGRVAGNTIYF.

In its sample, this clonotype was seen a few times. The V gene is TRBV20-1, the J gene TRBJ2-7; 9 bases match TRBD2. Germline V gene sequence: CDR1 DFQATT, CDR2 SNEGSKA (reference sequence). The CDR3 spans 16 residues. The V segment lost 6 bases and the J segment 3 bases; nucleotides outside the gene matches: 15. The CDR3 reads CSATGRFSGRGYEQYF. The DNA for the CDR3 is TGCAGTGCCACAGGGAGGTTTAGCGGGAGAGGCTACGAGCAGTACTTC.